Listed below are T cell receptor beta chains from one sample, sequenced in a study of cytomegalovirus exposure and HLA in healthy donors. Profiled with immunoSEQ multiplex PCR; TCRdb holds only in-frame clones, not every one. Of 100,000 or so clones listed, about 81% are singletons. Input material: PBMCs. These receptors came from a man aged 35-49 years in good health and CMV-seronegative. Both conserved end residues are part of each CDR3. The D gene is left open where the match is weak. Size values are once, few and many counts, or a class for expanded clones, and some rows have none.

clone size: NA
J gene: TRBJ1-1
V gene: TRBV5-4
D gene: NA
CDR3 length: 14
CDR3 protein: CASSDGLEGTEAFF
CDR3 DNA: TGTGCCAGCAGCGACGGACTGGAGGGCACTGAAGCTTTCTTT

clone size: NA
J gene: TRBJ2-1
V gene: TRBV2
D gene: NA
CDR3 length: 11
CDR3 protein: CASIVYNEQFF
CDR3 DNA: TGTGCCAGCATAGTCTACAATGAGCAGTTCTTC

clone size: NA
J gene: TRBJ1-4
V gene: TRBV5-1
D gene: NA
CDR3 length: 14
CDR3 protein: CASSLRGANEKLFF
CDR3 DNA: TGCGCCAGCAGCCTCAGGGGTGCTAATGAAAAACTGTTTTTT

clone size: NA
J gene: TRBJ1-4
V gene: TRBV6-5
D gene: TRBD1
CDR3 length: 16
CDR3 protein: CASSYSLKGTGEKLFF
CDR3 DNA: TGTGCCAGCAGCTACTCCCTAAAAGGGACAGGGGAAAAACTGTTTTTT

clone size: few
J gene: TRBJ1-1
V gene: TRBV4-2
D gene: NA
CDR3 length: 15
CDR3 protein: CASSQEQGLNTEAFF
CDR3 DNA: TGTGCCAGCAGCCAAGAGCAGGGTCTGAACACTGAAGCTTTCTTT

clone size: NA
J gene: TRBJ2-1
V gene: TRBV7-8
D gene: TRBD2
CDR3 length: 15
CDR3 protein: CASSSGRGGLNEQFF
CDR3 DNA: TGTGCCAGCAGCTCTGGACGGGGGGGCCTGAATGAGCAGTTCTTC

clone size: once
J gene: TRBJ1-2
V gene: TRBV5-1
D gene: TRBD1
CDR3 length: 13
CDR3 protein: CASSWGTGIGYTF
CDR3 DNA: TGCGCCAGCAGCTGGGGGACAGGGATTGGCTACACCTTC

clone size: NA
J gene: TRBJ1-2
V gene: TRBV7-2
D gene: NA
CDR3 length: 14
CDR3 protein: CASSQELGLYGYTF
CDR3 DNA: TGTGCCAGCAGCCAAGAGCTCGGACTCTATGGCTACACCTTC

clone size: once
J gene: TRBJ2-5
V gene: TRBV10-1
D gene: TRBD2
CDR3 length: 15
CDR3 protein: CASSTTSGGQETQYF
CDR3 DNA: TGCGCCAGCAGCACCACTAGCGGGGGGCAAGAGACCCAGTACTTC

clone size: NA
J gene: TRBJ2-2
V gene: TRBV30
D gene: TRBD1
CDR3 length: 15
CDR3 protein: CAWSLGQGGVGELFF
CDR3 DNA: TGTGCCTGGAGTCTGGGACAGGGCGGGGTCGGGGAGCTGTTTTTT

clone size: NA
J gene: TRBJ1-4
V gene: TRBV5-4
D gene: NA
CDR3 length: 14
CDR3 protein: CASSLAGSGEKLFF
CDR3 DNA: TGTGCCAGCAGCTTGGCAGGGTCGGGCGAAAAACTGTTTTTT

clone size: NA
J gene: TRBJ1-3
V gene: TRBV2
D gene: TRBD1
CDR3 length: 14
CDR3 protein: CASGDRETGNTIYF
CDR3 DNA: TGTGCCAGTGGGGACAGGGAGACTGGAAACACCATATATTTT

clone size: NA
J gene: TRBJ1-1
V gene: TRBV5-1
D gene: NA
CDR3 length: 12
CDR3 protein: CASSLMDREAFF
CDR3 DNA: TGCGCCAGCAGCTTGATGGACAGAGAAGCTTTCTTT

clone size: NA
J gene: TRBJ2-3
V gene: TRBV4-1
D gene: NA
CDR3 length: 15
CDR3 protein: CASSLLGQYTDTQYF
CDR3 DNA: TGCGCCAGCAGCCTCCTCGGACAGTACACAGATACGCAGTATTTT

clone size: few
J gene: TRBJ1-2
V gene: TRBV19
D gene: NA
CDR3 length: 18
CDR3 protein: CASSIARAGTAGGYGYTF
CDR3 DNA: TGTGCCAGTAGTATAGCCCGAGCCGGGACCGCCGGGGGCTATGGCTACACCTTC

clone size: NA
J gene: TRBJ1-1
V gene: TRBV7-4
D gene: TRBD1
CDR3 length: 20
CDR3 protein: CASSLARSSDRGRLNTEAFF
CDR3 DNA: TGTGCCAGCAGCTTAGCTAGGTCGTCGGACAGGGGGCGACTGAACACTGAAGCTTTCTTT

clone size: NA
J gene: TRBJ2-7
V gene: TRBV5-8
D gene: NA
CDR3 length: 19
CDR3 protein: CASSLFQVRLSPVYYEQYF
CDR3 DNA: TGTGCCAGCAGCTTGTTCCAGGTTAGACTATCCCCAGTATACTACGAGCAGTACTTC

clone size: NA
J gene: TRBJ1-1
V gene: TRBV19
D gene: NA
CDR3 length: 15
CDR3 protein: CASSILDSMNTEAFF
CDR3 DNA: TGTGCCAGTAGTATCTTAGATAGCATGAACACTGAAGCTTTCTTT

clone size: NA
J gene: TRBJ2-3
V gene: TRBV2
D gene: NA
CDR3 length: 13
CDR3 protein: CASSDLGADTQYF
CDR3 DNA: TGTGCCAGCAGTGATTTGGGCGCAGATACGCAGTATTTT

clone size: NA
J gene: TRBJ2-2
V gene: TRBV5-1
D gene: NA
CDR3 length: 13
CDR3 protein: CASSLSEAGELFF
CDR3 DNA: TGCGCCAGCAGCTTATCGGAGGCCGGGGAGCTGTTTTTT

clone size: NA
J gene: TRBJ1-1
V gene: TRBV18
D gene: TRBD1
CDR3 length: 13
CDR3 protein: CASSGQGSTEAFF
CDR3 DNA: TGTGCCAGCTCCGGACAGGGCTCCACTGAAGCTTTCTTT

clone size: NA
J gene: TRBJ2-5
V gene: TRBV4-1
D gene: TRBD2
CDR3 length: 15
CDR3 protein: CASSQSKGLQETQYF
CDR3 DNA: TGCGCCAGCAGCCAGAGCAAGGGACTACAAGAGACCCAGTACTTC

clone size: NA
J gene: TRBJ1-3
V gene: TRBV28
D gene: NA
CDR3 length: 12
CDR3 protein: CASSSGLNTIYF
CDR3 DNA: TGTGCCAGCAGTTCAGGGCTAAACACCATATATTTT

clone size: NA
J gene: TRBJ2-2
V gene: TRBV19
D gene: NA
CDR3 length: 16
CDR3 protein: CASTLKGQGGYGELFF
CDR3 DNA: TGTGCCAGTACCCTAAAAGGGCAGGGGGGCTACGGGGAGCTGTTTTTT

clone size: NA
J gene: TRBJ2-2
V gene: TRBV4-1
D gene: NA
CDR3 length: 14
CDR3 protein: CASSQVQGDGELFF
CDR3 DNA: TGCGCCAGCAGCCAGGTACAGGGTGACGGGGAGCTGTTTTTT

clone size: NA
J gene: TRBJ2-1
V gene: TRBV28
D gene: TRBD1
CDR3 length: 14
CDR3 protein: CAILEIRGQNEQFF
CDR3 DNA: TGTGCCATCTTAGAGATCAGGGGGCAAAATGAGCAGTTCTTC

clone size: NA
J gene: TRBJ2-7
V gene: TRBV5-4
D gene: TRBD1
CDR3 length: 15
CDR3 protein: CASSIGQGGPYEQYF
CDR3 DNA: TGTGCCAGCAGCATCGGACAGGGGGGTCCCTACGAGCAGTACTTC

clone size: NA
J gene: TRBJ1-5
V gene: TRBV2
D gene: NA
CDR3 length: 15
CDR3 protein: CASSEMGHSNQPQHF
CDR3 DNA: TGTGCCAGCAGTGAAATGGGACATAGCAATCAGCCCCAGCATTTT

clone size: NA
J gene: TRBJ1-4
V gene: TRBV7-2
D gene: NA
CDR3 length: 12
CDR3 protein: CASSRKREKLFF
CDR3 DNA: TGTGCCAGCAGCCGAAAGCGGGAAAAACTGTTTTTT

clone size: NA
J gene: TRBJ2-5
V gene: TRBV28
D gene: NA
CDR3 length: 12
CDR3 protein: CASGRIQETQYF
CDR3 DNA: TGTGCCAGCGGCAGGATACAAGAGACCCAGTACTTC

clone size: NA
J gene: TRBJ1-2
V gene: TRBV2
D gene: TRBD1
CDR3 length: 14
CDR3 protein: CASRGTGRNYGYTF
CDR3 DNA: TGTGCCAGCAGAGGGACAGGAAGAAACTATGGCTACACCTTC

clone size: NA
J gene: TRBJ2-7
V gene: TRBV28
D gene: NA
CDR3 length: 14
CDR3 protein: CASYSAGGNYEQYF
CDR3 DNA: TGTGCCAGCTACTCGGCAGGGGGGAACTACGAGCAGTACTTC

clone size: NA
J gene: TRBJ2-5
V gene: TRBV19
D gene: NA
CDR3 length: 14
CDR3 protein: CASSSGGHQETQYF
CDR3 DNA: TGTGCCAGCAGTTCGGGGGGCCACCAAGAGACCCAGTACTTC

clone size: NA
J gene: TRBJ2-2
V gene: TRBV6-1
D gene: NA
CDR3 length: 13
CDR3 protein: CASNRANTGELFF
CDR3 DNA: TGTGCCAGCAACAGGGCGAACACCGGGGAGCTGTTTTTT

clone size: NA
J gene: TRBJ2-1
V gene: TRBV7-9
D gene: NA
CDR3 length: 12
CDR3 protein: CASSPRDTEQFF
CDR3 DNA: TGTGCCAGCAGCCCCCGGGACACCGAGCAGTTCTTC

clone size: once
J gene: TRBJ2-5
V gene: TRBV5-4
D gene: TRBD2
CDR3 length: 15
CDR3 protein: CASSWKTGGQETQYF
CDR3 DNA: TGTGCCAGCAGCTGGAAAACGGGGGGGCAAGAGACCCAGTACTTC

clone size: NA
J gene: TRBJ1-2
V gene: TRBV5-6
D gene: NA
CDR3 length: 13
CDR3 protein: CASSRTGGSGYTF
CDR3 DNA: TGTGCCAGCAGCCGGACTGGGGGGAGTGGCTACACCTTC

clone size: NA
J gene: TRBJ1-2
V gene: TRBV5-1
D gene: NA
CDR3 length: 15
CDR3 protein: CASSTSGRLDYGYTF
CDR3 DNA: TGCGCCAGCAGTACTTCAGGGCGGTTAGACTATGGCTACACCTTC

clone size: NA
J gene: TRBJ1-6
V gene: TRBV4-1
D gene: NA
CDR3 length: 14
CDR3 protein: CASSREEGTSPLHF
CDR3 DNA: TGCGCCAGCAGCCGTGAGGAGGGGACCTCACCCCTCCACTTT

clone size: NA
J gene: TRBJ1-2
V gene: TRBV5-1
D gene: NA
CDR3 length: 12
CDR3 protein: CASRGANYGYTF
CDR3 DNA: TGCGCCAGCAGGGGAGCTAACTATGGCTACACCTTC

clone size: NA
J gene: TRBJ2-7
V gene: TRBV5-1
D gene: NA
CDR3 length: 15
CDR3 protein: CASSLLGGAPDEQYF
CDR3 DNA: TGCGCCAGCAGCTTATTGGGGGGGGCCCCCGACGAGCAGTACTTC

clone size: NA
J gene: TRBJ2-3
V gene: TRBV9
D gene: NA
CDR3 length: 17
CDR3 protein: CASSVAPQGSFTDTRYF
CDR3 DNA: TGTGCCAGCAGCGTAGCCCCTCAGGGTTCTTTCACAGATACGCGGTATTTT

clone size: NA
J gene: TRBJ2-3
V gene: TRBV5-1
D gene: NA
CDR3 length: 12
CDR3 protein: CASSLGGDTQYF
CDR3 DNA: TGCGCCAGCAGCTTGGGCGGCGATACGCAGTATTTT

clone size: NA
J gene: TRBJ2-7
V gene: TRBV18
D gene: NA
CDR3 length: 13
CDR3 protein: CASSPYSTYEQYF
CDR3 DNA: TGTGCCAGCTCACCATATTCTACCTACGAGCAGTACTTC

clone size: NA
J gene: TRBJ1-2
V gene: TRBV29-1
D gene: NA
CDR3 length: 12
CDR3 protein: CSVEVGRYGYTF
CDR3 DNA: TGCAGCGTTGAAGTGGGGCGGTATGGCTACACCTTC

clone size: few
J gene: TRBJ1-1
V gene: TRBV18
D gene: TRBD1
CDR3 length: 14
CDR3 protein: CASSLGQLNTEAFF
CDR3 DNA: TGTGCCAGCTCACTGGGACAGCTGAACACTGAAGCTTTCTTT

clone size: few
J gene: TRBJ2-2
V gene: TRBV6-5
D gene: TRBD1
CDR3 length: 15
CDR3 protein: CASRRQGTNTGELFF
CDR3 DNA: TGTGCCAGCAGACGACAGGGTACGAACACCGGGGAGCTGTTTTTT

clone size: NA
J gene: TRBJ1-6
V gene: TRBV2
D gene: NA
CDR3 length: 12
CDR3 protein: CASSGEGAPLHF
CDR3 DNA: TGTGCCAGCAGTGGAGAAGGGGCACCCCTCCACTTT